The 4 T cell receptor beta chains below all came from one sample that was sequenced in a study of CD8 T cells in Susac syndrome. RNA, at about 0.45 to 1 ug, was reverse transcribed with random hexamers. TCRdb re-called the immunoSEQ multiplex PCR reads with MiXCR, one entry per CDR3 protein. The data show around 200,000 distinct CDR3 sequences, 95% seen once. Sequenced sample: CD4+ T cells from PBMCs. These receptors all come from a human donor with multiple sclerosis.

The rearrangement links TRBV2 to TRBJ2-2, with 9 bases fitting TRBD2. CDR1 and CDR2 (germline): SNHLY, FYNNEI. The CDR3 contains 15 residues. After removal of 1 base from V and 6 bases from J, the junction contained 3 bases not matched to a gene. CDR3 region: CASSEVPSGAGELFF. CDR3 bases: TGTGCCAGCAGTGAAGTCCCTAGCGGGGCCGGGGAGCTGTTTTTT. Based on the CDR3 plus reference TRBV2 and TRBJ2-2, the full variable domain is EPEVTQTPSHQVTQMGQEVILRCVPISNHLYFYWYRQILGQKVEFLVSFYNNEISEKSEIFDDQFSVERPDGSNFTLKIRSTKLEDSAMYFCASSEVPSGAGELFFGEGSRLTVL.

This clonotype was seen just once. This chain joins TRBV7-9 and TRBJ2-1; D is possibly TRBD2 (6 bases). V was trimmed by 8 bases and J by 3 bases, leaving 17 bases between them. The CDR3 length is 15 residues. Germline-derived CDR1 and CDR2 are SEHNR and FQNEAQ (reference sequence). CDR3 DNA sequence: TGTGCCAGCGGAGGGCAATGGGGCAGCTACAATGAGCAGTTCTTC. Encoded protein: CASGGQWGSYNEQFF.

J is TRBJ1-3 and V is TRBV30; D ambiguous. This CDR3 region has 16 residues. Trimming left V 0 bases short and J 0 bases short, with 12 bases between. CDR1 is GTSNPN and CDR2 is SVGIG in the germline V gene (reference sequence). The chain's CDR3 is CAWSVTSRGSGNTIYF. The DNA for the CDR3 is TGTGCCTGGAGTGTAACCAGTCGGGGCTCTGGAAACACCATATATTTT.

This clonotype was recorded only once. The rearrangement joins TRBV2 to TRBJ1-2; D is perhaps TRBD1 (5 bases). From germline, CDR1 is SNHLY and CDR2 FYNNEI. The length of the CDR3 is 11 residues. V gave up 10 bases and J gave up 8 bases, with 14 bases separating them. CDR3 residues: CATHEEGGYTF. In DNA form, the CDR3 reads TGTGCCACCCACGAGGAGGGGGGCTACACCTTC.